The rows below give T cell receptor beta chains drawn from one sample of a study of blood T cells in healthy people across ages. MiXCR, run by TCRdb on the 5' RACE reads, gives a single entry per CDR3 protein. The repertoire has around 970,000 distinct CDR3 sequences, just over 50% of them found once; the top ten carry about 22%. Material: blood. Receptors originate from a woman aged 55-69 years in good health. CDR3s include the opening cysteine and the closing phenylalanine or tryptophan. Each record gives: J gene, D gene, clone size, CDR3 length, V gene, CDR3 DNA, CDR3 protein. D genes are given only for firm matches. A row's size may be missing; if present it is once, few, many or a size class.

TRBJ2-7	TRBD2	few	16	TRBV7-6	TGTGCCAGCAGCTCACCCTGGCGGGAGGGCCCAGGGGAGCAGTACTTC	CASSSPWREGPGEQYF
TRBJ2-5	TRBD1	-	15	TRBV28	TGTGCCAGCAGTTTCGGGACAGGGGGGGTCGAGACCCAGTACTTC	CASSFGTGGVETQYF
TRBJ1-1	-	-	16	TRBV7-3	TGTGCCAGCAGCTTAAGGGGACGCAGGGGGAACACTGAAGCTTTCTTT	CASSLRGRRGNTEAFF
TRBJ2-1	TRBD1	-	16	TRBV29-1	TGCAGCGTAGGGACAGGGGGCCGGGGCTCCTACAATGAGCAGTTCTTC	CSVGTGGRGSYNEQFF
TRBJ2-1	-	few	13	TRBV29-1	TGCAGCGTTGAAAAGACGGGTTCGGATGAGCAGTTCTTC	CSVEKTGSDEQFF
TRBJ2-1	-	-	15	TRBV10-2	TGCGCCAGCAGTGATAGCCGGGCGAACGGCAATGAGCAGTTCTTC	CASSDSRANGNEQFF
TRBJ2-4	TRBD2	few	13	TRBV9	TGTGCCAGCAGCGACACGGGAGGGAACATTCAGTACTTC	CASSDTGGNIQYF
TRBJ2-6	-	-	15	TRBV2	TGTGCCAGCATGACAATGGATATTGGGGCCAACGTCCTGACTTTC	CASMTMDIGANVLTF
TRBJ2-3	TRBD2	-	16	TRBV7-2	TGTGCCAGCAGCTTAGACCTAGCGGTTATCACAGATACGCAGTATTTT	CASSLDLAVITDTQYF
TRBJ2-7	TRBD1	-	15	TRBV27	TGTGCCAGCATTGCTCCCGGGACAGGGAGCCACGAGCAGTACTTC	CASIAPGTGSHEQYF
TRBJ2-7	-	few	13	TRBV5-8	TGTGCCAGCAGCCCGGACGGTCCCTACGAGCAGTACTTC	CASSPDGPYEQYF
TRBJ2-5	TRBD1	-	16	TRBV25-1	TGTGCCAGCAGTGAAGGGGTGACAGGGGGCGCGGAGACCCAGTACTTC	CASSEGVTGGAETQYF
TRBJ2-5	-	few	17	TRBV4-1	TGCGCCAGCAGCCACTCACCGGGGGCTCCGAGGCCAGAGACCCAGTACTTC	CASSHSPGAPRPETQYF
TRBJ2-5	-	-	15	TRBV2	TGTGCCAGCAGTACCACCTGTTCAGGTCGTGAGACCCAGTACTTC	CASSTTCSGRETQYF
TRBJ2-4	-	-	16	TRBV7-8	TGTGTCAGCAGCTTAAGGGAGCCCATAGCCAAAAACATTCAGTACTTC	CVSSLREPIAKNIQYF
TRBJ2-3	TRBD2	few	14	TRBV20-1	TGCAGTGCGGAATTAGCGGGGAGCACAGATACGCAGTATTTT	CSAELAGSTDTQYF
TRBJ2-1	TRBD1	-	15	TRBV7-9	TGTGCCAGCAGCACAAAGACAGGGGGGTCGGGTGAGCAGTTCTTC	CASSTKTGGSGEQFF
TRBJ2-1	TRBD2	-	20	TRBV5-1	TGCGCCAGCAGCTTGGCCGGTTTCGGCCTAGGACTAGCGGCGATGAGAGAGCAGTTCTTC	CASSLAGFGLGLAAMREQFF
TRBJ2-1	TRBD2	-	15	TRBV12-3/TRBV12-4	TGTGCCAGCAGCAGAGGGACTAGCGGTTACAATGGGCAGTTCTTC	CASSRGTSGYNGQFF
TRBJ2-5	-	-	14	TRBV25-1	TGTGCCAGCAGTGAATCGGAGTTACAAGAGACCCAGTACTTC	CASSESELQETQYF
TRBJ2-3	-	-	14	TRBV27	TGTGCCAGCAGTCTAGTTTCTTACACAGATACGCAGTATTTT	CASSLVSYTDTQYF
TRBJ2-1	TRBD2	-	14	TRBV9	TGTGCCAGCACCGGTCGGCTAGCGGACAATGAGCAGTTCTTC	CASTGRLADNEQFF
TRBJ2-5	-	-	11	TRBV29-1	TGCAGCGTTGAAGAGATGGAGACCCAGTACTTC	CSVEEMETQYF
TRBJ2-7	-	-	13	TRBV7-2	TGTGCCAGCAGCCGATCCGGACCCTACGAGCAGTACTTC	CASSRSGPYEQYF
TRBJ1-6	-	-	14	TRBV28	TGTGCCAGCAGTTCCAAGGGACGCCCTTCACCCCTCCACTTT	CASSSKGRPSPLHF
TRBJ2-3	-	-	16	TRBV5-5	TGTGCCAGCAGCTTGGAGTCCGCCATATCCACAGATACGCAGTATTTT	CASSLESAISTDTQYF
TRBJ1-1	-	-	14	TRBV12-3/TRBV12-4	TGTGCCAGCAGTTGGGCTGCAGGGAACACTGAAGCTTTCTTT	CASSWAAGNTEAFF
TRBJ1-4	-	few	15	TRBV21-1	TGTGCCAGCAGCAAGGCCGGGACTCCTCGTGAAAAACTGTTTTTT	CASSKAGTPREKLFF
TRBJ1-2	-	once	17	TRBV12-3/TRBV12-4	TGTGCCAGCAGTTTTCTTGGCGAGACAGACAAATCCTATGGCTACACCTTC	CASSFLGETDKSYGYTF
TRBJ2-7	TRBD1	-	16	TRBV27	TGTGCCAGCAGTTCCCCGGGACAGGGGAGCTCCTACGAGCAGTACTTC	CASSSPGQGSSYEQYF
TRBJ2-5	TRBD2	few	14	TRBV7-9	TGTGCCAGCAGCTCCTCTCTAGCGGGAGAGACCCAGTACTTC	CASSSSLAGETQYF
TRBJ2-1	TRBD2	once	13	TRBV6-2/TRBV6-3	TGTGCCAGCCCCAGACTAGCGGACAATGAGCAGTTCTTC	CASPRLADNEQFF
TRBJ2-1	-	-	17	TRBV15	TGTGCCACCAGCAGAGGAAGGCTATTGGTCCCCAACAATGAGCAGTTCTTC	CATSRGRLLVPNNEQFF
TRBJ2-5	-	-	15	TRBV4-2	TGTGCCAGCAGCCAAGGTTTTAGGGGCCAAGAGACCCAGTACTTC	CASSQGFRGQETQYF
TRBJ2-1	-	-	13	TRBV10-3	TGTGCCATTTCGGCGGAGGTGAACAATGAGCAGTTCTTC	CAISAEVNNEQFF
TRBJ2-3	-	-	14	TRBV7-2	TGTGCCAGCAGCTTCGGATTGAGGACAGATACGCAGTATTTT	CASSFGLRTDTQYF
TRBJ2-5	-	-	13	TRBV5-4	TGTGCCAGCAGCTTAGGGCAGCAAGAGACCCTGTACTTC	CASSLGQQETLYF
TRBJ2-6	-	-	16	TRBV18	TGTGCCAGCTCACCTACCGGAAGCTCTGGGGCCAACGTCCTGACTTTC	CASSPTGSSGANVLTF
TRBJ2-7	-	-	13	TRBV20-1	TGCAGTGCTAGAGAAGGTGGGAGTTACGAGCAGTACTTC	CSAREGGSYEQYF
TRBJ1-1	-	-	12	TRBV2	TGTGCCAGCAGTCGCTGGGGAGGAACGACTTTCTTT	CASSRWGGTTFF
TRBJ1-2	TRBD1	few	14	TRBV20-1	TGCAGTGCTAGAATGGGACAGGGGAGGTATGGCTACACCTTC	CSARMGQGRYGYTF
TRBJ1-2	-	-	15	TRBV9	TGTGCCAGCAGCGTAGGGACACAACCTAACTATGGCTACACCTTC	CASSVGTQPNYGYTF